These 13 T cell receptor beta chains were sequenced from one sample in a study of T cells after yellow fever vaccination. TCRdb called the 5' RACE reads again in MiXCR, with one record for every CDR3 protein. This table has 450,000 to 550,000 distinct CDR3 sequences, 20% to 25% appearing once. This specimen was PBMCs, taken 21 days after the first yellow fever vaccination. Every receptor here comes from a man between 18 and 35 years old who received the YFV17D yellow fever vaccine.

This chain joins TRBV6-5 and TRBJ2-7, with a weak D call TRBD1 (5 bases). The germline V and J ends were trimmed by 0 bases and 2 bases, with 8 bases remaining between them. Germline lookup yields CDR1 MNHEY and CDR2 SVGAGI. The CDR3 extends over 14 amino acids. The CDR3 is CASSYSGRAYEQYV. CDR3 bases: TGTGCCAGCAGTTACTCGGGCAGGGCCTACGAGCAGTACGTC.

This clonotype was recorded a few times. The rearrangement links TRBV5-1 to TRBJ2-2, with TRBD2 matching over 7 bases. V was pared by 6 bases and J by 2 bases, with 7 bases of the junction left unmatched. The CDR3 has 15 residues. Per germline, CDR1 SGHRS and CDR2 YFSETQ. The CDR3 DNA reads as TGCGCCAGCACAAACGGGGGGATCAACACCGGGGAGCTGTTTTTT. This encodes CASTNGGINTGELFF.

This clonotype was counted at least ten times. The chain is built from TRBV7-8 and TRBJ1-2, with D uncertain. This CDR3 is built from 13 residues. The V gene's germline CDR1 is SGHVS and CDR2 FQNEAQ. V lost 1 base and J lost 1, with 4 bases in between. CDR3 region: CASSLGDNYGYTF. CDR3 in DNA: TGTGCCAGCAGCTTAGGAGATAACTATGGCTACACCTTC.

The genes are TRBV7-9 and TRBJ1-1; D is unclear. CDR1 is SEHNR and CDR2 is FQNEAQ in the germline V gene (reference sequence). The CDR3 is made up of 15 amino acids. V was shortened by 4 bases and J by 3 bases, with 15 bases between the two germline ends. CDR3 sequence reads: CASSWGLGGHTEAFF. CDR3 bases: TGTGCCAGCAGCTGGGGTTTGGGAGGGCACACTGAAGCTTTCTTT.

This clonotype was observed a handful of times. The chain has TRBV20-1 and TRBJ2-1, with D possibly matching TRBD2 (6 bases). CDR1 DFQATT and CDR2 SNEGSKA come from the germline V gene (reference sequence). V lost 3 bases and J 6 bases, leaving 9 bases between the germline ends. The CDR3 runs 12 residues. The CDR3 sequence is CSARPGGNEQFF. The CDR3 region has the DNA TGCAGTGCTAGGCCCGGGGGCAATGAGCAGTTCTTC.

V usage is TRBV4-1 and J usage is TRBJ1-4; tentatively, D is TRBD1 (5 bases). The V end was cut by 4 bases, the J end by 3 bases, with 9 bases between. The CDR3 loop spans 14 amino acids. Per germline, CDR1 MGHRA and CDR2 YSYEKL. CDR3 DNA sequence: TGCGCCAGCAGCCCGACAGATCCTAATGAAAAACTGTTTTTT. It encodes CASSPTDPNEKLFF.

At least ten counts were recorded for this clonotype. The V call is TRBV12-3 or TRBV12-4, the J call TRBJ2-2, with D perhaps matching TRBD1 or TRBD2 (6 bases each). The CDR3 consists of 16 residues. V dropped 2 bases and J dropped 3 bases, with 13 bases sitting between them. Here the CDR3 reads CASSLNWGADTGELFF. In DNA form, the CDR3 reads TGTGCCAGCAGTTTAAACTGGGGGGCGGACACCGGGGAGCTGTTTTTT.

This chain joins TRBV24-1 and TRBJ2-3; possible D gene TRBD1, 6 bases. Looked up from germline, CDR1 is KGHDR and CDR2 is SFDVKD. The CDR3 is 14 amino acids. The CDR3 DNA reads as TGTCCATCGGCCCGGCAGGGGACGGCAGATACGCAGTATTTT. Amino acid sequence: CPSARQGTADTQYF.

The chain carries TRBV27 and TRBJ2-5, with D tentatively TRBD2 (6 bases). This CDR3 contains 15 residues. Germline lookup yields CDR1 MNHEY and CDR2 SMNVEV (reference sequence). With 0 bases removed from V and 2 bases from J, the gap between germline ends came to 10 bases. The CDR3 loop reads CASSLSGGWQETQYF. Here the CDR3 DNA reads TGTGCCAGCAGTTTATCTGGGGGGTGGCAAGAGACCCAGTACTTC.

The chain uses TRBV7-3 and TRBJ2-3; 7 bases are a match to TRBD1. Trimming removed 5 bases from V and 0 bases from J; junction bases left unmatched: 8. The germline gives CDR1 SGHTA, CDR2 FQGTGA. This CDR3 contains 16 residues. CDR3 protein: CASSPQGTPSTDTQYF. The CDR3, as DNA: TGTGCCAGCAGCCCACAGGGGACGCCGAGCACAGATACGCAGTATTTT.

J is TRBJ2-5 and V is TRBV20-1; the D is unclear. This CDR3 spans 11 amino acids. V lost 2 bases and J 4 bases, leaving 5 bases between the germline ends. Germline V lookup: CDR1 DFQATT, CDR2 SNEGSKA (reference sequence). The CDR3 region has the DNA TGCAGTGCTAGATTTATAGAGACCCAGTACTTC. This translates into CSARFIETQYF.

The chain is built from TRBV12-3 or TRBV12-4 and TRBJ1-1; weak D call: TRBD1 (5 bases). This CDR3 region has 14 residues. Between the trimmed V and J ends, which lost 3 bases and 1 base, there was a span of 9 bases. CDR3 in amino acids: CASSFSRANTEAFF. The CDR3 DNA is TGTGCCAGCAGTTTCTCCAGGGCGAACACTGAAGCTTTCTTT.

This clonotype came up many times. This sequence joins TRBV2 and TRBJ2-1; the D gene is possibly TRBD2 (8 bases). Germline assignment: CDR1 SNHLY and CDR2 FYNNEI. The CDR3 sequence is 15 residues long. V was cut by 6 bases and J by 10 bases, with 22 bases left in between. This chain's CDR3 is CASSREGLGGGEQFF. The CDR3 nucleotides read TGTGCCAGCAGCCGAGAGGGACTAGGGGGCGGCGAGCAGTTCTTC.